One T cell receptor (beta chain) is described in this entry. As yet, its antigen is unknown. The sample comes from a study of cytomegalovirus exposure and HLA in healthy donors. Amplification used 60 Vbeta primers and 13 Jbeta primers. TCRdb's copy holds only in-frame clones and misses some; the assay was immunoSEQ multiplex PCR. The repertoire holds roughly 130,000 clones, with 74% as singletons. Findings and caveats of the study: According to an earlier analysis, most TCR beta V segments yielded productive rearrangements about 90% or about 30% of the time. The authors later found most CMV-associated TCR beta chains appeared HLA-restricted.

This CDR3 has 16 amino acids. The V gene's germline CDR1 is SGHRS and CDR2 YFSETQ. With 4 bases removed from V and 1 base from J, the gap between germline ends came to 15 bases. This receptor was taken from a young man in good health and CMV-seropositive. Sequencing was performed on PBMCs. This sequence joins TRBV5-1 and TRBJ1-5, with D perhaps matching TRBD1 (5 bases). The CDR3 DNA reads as TGCGCCAGCAGCCCTGGATCGGGACTGAGCAATCAGCCCCAGCATTTT. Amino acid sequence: CASSPGSGLSNQPQHF.